This T cell receptor (beta chain) was sequenced in a study of shared clonotypes between healthy human individuals. This clone has just a few counts. Produced via immunoSEQ multiplex PCR; TCRdb's table is partial and in-frame only. The repertoire consists of roughly 2.5 million clones, with approximately 92% occurring once and the leading ten covering over 0.12%. The clonotype comes from a man between 18 and 35 years old in good health. The sequencing input was naive CD4+ T cells sorted from blood. Subset: CD45RA+ positively selected.

CDR3 sequence reads: CASSPSPRYEQYF. DNA for the CDR3: TGTGCCAGCTCACCATCCCCCCGCTACGAGCAGTACTTC. The J gene is TRBJ2-7, the V gene TRBV18; the D is unclear. The CDR3 consists of 13 residues. V was trimmed by 2 bases and J by 3 bases, leaving 8 bases between them. Looked up from germline, CDR1 is KGHSH and CDR2 is LQKENI. Looking up the rest from reference TRBV18 and TRBJ2-7 gives the full variable domain: NAGVMQNPRHLVRRRGQEARLRCSPMKGHSHVYWYRQLPEEGLKFMVYLQKENIIDESGMPKERFSAEFPKEGPSILRIQQVVRGDSAAYFCASSPSPRYEQYFGPGTRLTVT.